One sample yielded the 10 T cell receptor beta chains listed below, sequenced in a study of T cell responses to AZD1222 COVID-19 vaccine. The repertoire was sequenced with immunoSEQ multiplex PCR; TCRdb's copy has only in-frame clones and lacks some. The sample records approximately 170,000 clones, 80% to 95% being singletons. Specimen: peripheral blood, collected on day 0 of AZD1222 vaccination. Receptors originate from an adult in good health.

The chain links TRBV30 to TRBJ2-1; unclear D gene. This CDR3 region has 11 residues. Germline V CDR1 and CDR2: GTSNPN, SVGIG (reference sequence). V lost 3 bases and J 5 bases, leaving 5 bases between the germline ends. The CDR3 bases are TGTGCCTGGAGCCTGAACAATGAGCAGTTCTTC. The encoded protein is CAWSLNNEQFF.

This chain uses TRBV6-4 with TRBJ1-6, with no clear D. Germline assignment: CDR1 MRHNA and CDR2 SNTAGT. With 1 base removed from V and 9 bases from J, the gap between germline ends came to 10 bases. CDR3 length equals 14 residues. The CDR3 loop reads CASSDLSVGSPLHF. The CDR3 DNA is TGTGCCAGCAGTGACTTATCGGTGGGTTCACCCCTCCACTTT.

This clone was picked up one time. The rearrangement joins TRBV4-2 to TRBJ1-1, with D hard to call. Germline V lookup: CDR1 LGHNA, CDR2 YNFKEQ. The CDR3 contains 14 residues. Trimming removed 1 base from V and 7 bases from J, with 13 bases in between. CDR3 loop: CASSQVTGNYEAFF. CDR3 in DNA: TGTGCCAGCAGCCAAGTCACCGGAAATTATGAAGCTTTCTTT.

The rearrangement joins TRBV15 to TRBJ1-5; no definite D call. Trimming removed 0 bases from V and 12 bases from J, with 9 bases in between. The CDR3 sequence is 12 residues long. Germline assignment: CDR1 LNHNV and CDR2 YYDKDF (reference sequence). This CDR3 reads CATSRDVGSQHF. For the CDR3, the DNA is TGTGCCACCAGCAGAGATGTGGGGAGCCAGCATTTT.

The rearrangement uses TRBV6-5 and TRBJ1-1; D is possibly TRBD1 (5 bases). Germline V gives CDR1 MNHEY, CDR2 SVGAGI. The CDR3 consists of 12 residues. With 7 bases removed from V and 7 bases from J, the gap between germline ends came to 13 bases. The CDR3 sequence is CASKGQGLEAFF. CDR3 coding DNA: TGTGCCAGCAAAGGCCAGGGACTTGAAGCTTTCTTT.

The V call is TRBV5-1, the J call TRBJ1-3, with TRBD1 as a possible D gene (5 bases). The CDR3 covers 14 residues. The germline V gene encodes CDR1 SGHRS and CDR2 YFSETQ. Trimming took 5 bases from V and 11 from J, leaving 20 bases between them. CDR3 in amino acids: CASRYPGRSNPIYF. The CDR3 DNA follows: TGCGCCAGCAGATATCCGGGACGATCTAACCCCATATATTTT.

The gene calls are TRBV7-8 and TRBJ1-2, with TRBD1 identical over 11 bases. J gave up 5 bases and V 2 bases, and 7 bases lay outside the gene matches. The CDR3 runs to 16 residues. Germline V gene sequence: CDR1 SGHVS, CDR2 FQNEAQ. The CDR3 reads CASSLRTGGFGYGYTF. The CDR3 bases are TGTGCCAGCAGCTTAAGGACAGGGGGCTTTGGGTATGGCTACACCTTC.

The V gene is TRBV7-9, the J gene TRBJ2-7; 10 nucleotides line up with TRBD2. Germline V CDR1 and CDR2: SEHNR, FQNEAQ (reference sequence). This CDR3 is 15 amino acids long. V lost 1 base to trimming and J lost 3 bases; unmatched junction nucleotides: 3. CDR3 amino acids: CASSLVSGGNYEQYF. In nucleotides, the CDR3 is TGTGCCAGCAGCTTAGTTAGCGGGGGGAACTACGAGCAGTACTTC.

The genes are TRBV6-5 and TRBJ2-3; TRBD2 agrees at 9 bases. Unmatched junction bases numbered 4, after V lost 7 bases and J lost 2 bases. Germline assignment: CDR1 MNHEY and CDR2 SVGAGI. This CDR3 is 14 amino acids long. CDR3 nucleotides: TGTGCCAGCACGAGCGGGGGGTACACAGATACGCAGTATTTT. Translating it yields CASTSGGYTDTQYF.

The chain has TRBV3-1 (or the pseudogene TRBV3-2) and TRBJ1-2, with D uncertain. Trimming cost V 5 bases and J 3 bases, with 10 bases left between them. Germline V gene lookup returns CDR1 LGHDT and CDR2 YNNKEL (reference sequence). The CDR3 loop spans 13 amino acids. CDR3: CASSISSDYGYTF. In DNA form, the CDR3 reads TGTGCCAGCAGCATCTCCTCAGACTATGGCTACACCTTC.